The next 20 T cell receptor beta chains were all read from a single sample in a study of cytomegalovirus exposure and HLA in healthy donors. Primers for the PCR totalled 60 Vbeta and 13 Jbeta. Generated by immunoSEQ multiplex PCR, the TCRdb table keeps only in-frame clones and is missing some. The profile covers about 150,000 clones, with 65% to 85% appearing a single time and roughly 4% taken by the ten largest. Input material: PBMCs. The receptors stem from a woman in her forties in good health and CMV-seropositive.

This clone was counted only a few times. V is TRBV10-3 and J is TRBJ1-1, with unresolved D. This CDR3 spans 12 amino acids. V was trimmed by 9 bases and J by 1 base, leaving 9 bases between them. Germline CDR1 reads ENHRY; CDR2 reads SYGVKD. In DNA form, the CDR3 reads TGTGCCATGTCGCAGTCGAACACTGAAGCTTTCTTT. Protein: CAMSQSNTEAFF.

The chain has TRBV7-2 and TRBJ2-7; 8 bases align to TRBD2. V lost 1 base, J lost 0 bases, and 11 bases stayed unmatched. Per the germline V gene, CDR1 is SGHTA and CDR2 is FQGNSA. The CDR3 spans 18 residues. The CDR3 DNA sequence: TGTGCCAGCAGCTTAGTGCGCCCCACGGGGGGGAGCTCCTACGAGCAGTACTTC. Its translation: CASSLVRPTGGSSYEQYF.

This sequence joins TRBV28 and TRBJ2-7; 11 bases line up with TRBD1. Germline lookup yields CDR1 MDHEN and CDR2 SYDVKM. The CDR3 sequence is 14 residues long. J gave up 6 bases and V 6 bases, and 7 bases lay outside the gene matches. The CDR3: CASSQGQGALEQYF. CDR3 DNA: TGTGCCAGCAGCCAAGGACAGGGGGCCCTCGAGCAGTACTTC.

This clone has only a few counts. The genes are TRBV28 and TRBJ1-5; the D is unclear. CDR3 length: 14 amino acids. CDR1 and CDR2 from the germline V gene are MDHEN and SYDVKM. Trimming removed 4 bases from V and 7 bases from J, with 14 bases in between. This CDR3 reads CASSSSNERQPQHF. The CDR3 DNA reads TGTGCCAGCAGTTCGTCGAACGAGAGACAGCCCCAGCATTTT.

The chain combines TRBV5-6 with TRBJ2-2, with D unclear. V was pared by 4 bases and J by 4 bases, with 11 bases between. Per the germline V gene, CDR1 is SGHDT and CDR2 is YYEEEE. The CDR3 is 14 residues long. CDR3 nucleotide sequence: TGTGCCAGCAGCCCCATCGCGCGCACCGGGGAGCTGTTTTTT. Translated, it gives CASSPIARTGELFF.

The table lists this clone with a count of one. The rearrangement uses TRBV7-2 and TRBJ2-5; 7 bases line up with TRBD2. The DNA end is a closer match to TRBJ2-7, so the J assignment may be wrong. Germline CDR1 reads SGHTA; CDR2 reads FQGNSA. The CDR3 length is 18 residues. The CDR3 here is CASSPDGRLAVSSYEQYF. CDR3 sequence (DNA): TGTGCCAGCAGCCCCGATGGGCGTCTAGCGGTTAGCTCCTACGAGCAGTACTTC.

The chain combines TRBV7-8 with TRBJ2-1; 7 bases align to TRBD1. CDR1 and CDR2 (germline): SGHVS, FQNEAQ. The J segment lost 5 bases and the V segment lost 3 bases, leaving 7 bases of the junction unmatched. This CDR3 has 15 residues. The CDR3 region has the DNA TGTGCCAGCAGCTTCCGACAGGGAGTCCACAATGAGCAGTTCTTC. Its translation: CASSFRQGVHNEQFF.

The chain employs TRBV6-1 and TRBJ2-2, with a tentative D call TRBD2 (5 bases). This CDR3 is built from 14 residues. The V end lost 8 bases, the J end lost 1 base, and 11 bases lay between the germline ends. Per the germline V gene, CDR1 is MNHNS and CDR2 is SASEGT. In DNA, the CDR3 is TGTGCCAGCTTAGGAGAGGGGAACACCGGGGAGCTGTTTTTT. It codes for CASLGEGNTGELFF.

V and J are TRBV11-2 and TRBJ2-1; 7 bases match TRBD2. The germline gives CDR1 SGHAT, CDR2 FQNNGV. The V and J ends lost 0 bases and 6 bases, in that order; junction bases with no gene match: 2. The CDR3 totals 14 residues. This chain's CDR3 is CASSLEAGRNEQFF. The CDR3 DNA reads TGTGCCAGCAGCTTAGAAGCGGGACGCAATGAGCAGTTCTTC. Full variable domain (outside the CDR3, taken from reference TRBV11-2 and TRBJ2-1): EAGVAQSPRYKIIEKRQSVAFWCNPISGHATLYWYQQILGQGPKLLIQFQNNGVVDDSQLPKDRFSAERLKGVDSTLKIQPAKLEDSAVYLCASSLEAGRNEQFFGPGTRLTVL.

V and J are TRBV6-6 and TRBJ2-7; no clear D. The CDR3 loop spans 13 amino acids. The V and J ends lost 2 bases and 5 bases respectively, with 10 bases between them. CDR1 MNHNY and CDR2 SVGAGI come from the germline V gene (reference sequence). CDR3 region: CASSYPSRDEQYF. The CDR3 region has the DNA TGTGCCAGCAGTTACCCCTCCCGGGACGAGCAGTACTTC.

V usage is TRBV7-2 and J usage is TRBJ2-3; 8 bases are shared with TRBD2. V lost 3 bases to trimming and J lost 1 base; unmatched junction nucleotides: 3. The CDR3 covers 15 residues. CDR1 and CDR2 from the germline V gene are SGHTA and FQGNSA. The CDR3 sequence is CASSFGGAGTDTQYF. The CDR3 nucleotides are TGTGCCAGCAGCTTCGGGGGGGCGGGCACAGATACGCAGTATTTT.

Of note for this clone: This specimen includes other DNA sequences encoding the same CDR3. The chain carries TRBV6-5 and TRBJ2-2, with D possibly TRBD2 on 6 matching bases. Germline loops: CDR1 MNHEY, CDR2 SVGAGI. This CDR3 has 14 residues. The V end lost 0 bases, the J end lost 7 bases, and 9 bases lay between the germline ends. CDR3 DNA sequence: TGTGCCAGCAGTTACTCTCGGGGGATCGGGGAGCTGTTTTTT. This encodes CASSYSRGIGELFF.

The CDR3 region is CASSVEWRGLDEQFF. The CDR3 bases are TGTGCCAGCAGCGTAGAATGGCGGGGTCTCGATGAGCAGTTCTTC. The V and J genes are TRBV9 and TRBJ2-1, with a weak D call TRBD2 (6 bases). The germline V gene has CDR1 SGDLS and CDR2 YYNGEE. CDR3 length: 15 amino acids. V was clipped by 0 bases and J by 8 bases, with 15 bases between them.

The chain recombines TRBV7-9 with TRBJ1-4; TRBD1 agrees at 8 bases. J was trimmed by 3 bases and V by 4 bases; bases with no gene match: 4. CDR3 length equals 15 residues. The germline CDR1 and CDR2 sequences are SEHNR and FQNEAQ (reference sequence). CDR3 nucleotides: TGTGCCAGCAGCTATCGACAGGGGTCTAATGAAAAACTGTTTTTT. It yields the protein CASSYRQGSNEKLFF.

The chain has TRBV19 and TRBJ2-3, with D tentatively TRBD1 or TRBD2 (5 bases each). Trimming stripped 10 bases from V and 4 bases from J, with 18 bases between. This CDR3 contains 14 residues. Germline loops: CDR1 LNHDA, CDR2 SQIVND (reference sequence). CDR3 sequence: CATSRVRYADTQYF. CDR3 bases: TGTGCCACTAGCAGGGTGCGGTATGCAGATACGCAGTATTTT.

V usage is TRBV4-2 and J usage is TRBJ1-2; 8 bases align to TRBD1. This CDR3 spans 15 amino acids. Germline V gives CDR1 LGHNA, CDR2 YNFKEQ. V lost 0 bases to trimming and J lost 5 bases; unmatched junction nucleotides: 5. The CDR3 bases are TGTGCCAGCAGCCAAGATGCGACAGGGGTGTATGGCTACACCTTC. Translated: CASSQDATGVYGYTF.

The chain couples TRBV7-9 to TRBJ2-3; TRBD2 matches at 10 bases. The V segment lost 5 bases and the J segment 1 base; nucleotides outside the gene matches: 3. In germline, CDR1 is SEHNR, CDR2 FQNEAQ (reference sequence). The CDR3 totals 15 residues. CDR3 coding DNA: TGTGCCAGCAGCATTACTAGCGGGGGCACAGATACGCAGTATTTT. Encoded protein: CASSITSGGTDTQYF. Full variable domain (missing parts from reference TRBV7-9 and TRBJ2-3): DTGVSQNPRHKITKRGQNVTFRCDPISEHNRLYWYRQTLGQGPEFLTYFQNEAQLEKSRLLSDRFSAERPKGSFSTLEIQRTEQGDSAMYLCASSITSGGTDTQYFGPGTRLTVL.

The chain links TRBV19 to TRBJ2-7; tentatively, D is TRBD2 (6 bases). V was shortened by 5 bases and J by 3 bases, with 17 bases between the two germline ends. This CDR3 region has 15 residues. Per germline, CDR1 LNHDA and CDR2 SQIVND (reference sequence). CDR3 sequence reads: CASSVSTSTHYEQYF. CDR3 nucleotides: TGTGCCAGTAGTGTGTCTACTAGCACCCACTACGAGCAGTACTTC. Variable domain in full (rest from reference TRBV19 and TRBJ2-7): DGGITQSPKYLFRKEGQNVTLSCEQNLNHDAMYWYRQDPGQGLRLIYYSQIVNDFQKGDIAEGYSVSREKKESFPLTVTSAQKNPTAFYLCASSVSTSTHYEQYFGPGTRLTVT.

CDR3: CASSIAGGSGYTQYF. CDR3 nucleotide sequence: TGTGCCAGTAGTATAGCCGGCGGGAGTGGCTATACGCAGTATTTT. The V call is TRBV19, the J call TRBJ2-3; 7 bases line up with TRBD2. CDR1 is LNHDA, CDR2 SQIVND, per germline (reference sequence). V lost 1 base to trimming and J lost 7 bases; unmatched junction nucleotides: 8. This CDR3 region has 15 residues.

V gene TRBV6-1 combines with J gene TRBJ2-7, with 8 nucleotides matching TRBD1. The germline CDR1 and CDR2 sequences are MNHNS and SASEGT. V dropped 10 bases and J dropped 3; count of bases not matched to a gene: 5. The CDR3 loop spans 12 amino acids. The CDR3 loop is CATGQGNYEQYF. The CDR3, as DNA: TGTGCCACCGGACAGGGAAACTACGAGCAGTACTTC.